Listed below are T cell receptor beta chains from one sample, sequenced in a study of graft-versus-host responses after intestinal transplantation. Sequencing was performed with immunoSEQ multiplex PCR; in TCRdb, only in-frame clones are kept and a portion is missing. In the table there are about 88,000 clones, about 94% of which are singletons. No cognate antigen is known for these TCRs. The input for sequencing was unstimulated CD4+ T cells sorted from spleen or lymph node cells, taken before transplant. These receptors were obtained from a human donor who was the organ donor for an intestinal transplant. Both conserved end residues are part of each CDR3. A D gene is named only where the DNA matches it firmly. Clone size is not always given. Where it is, it says once, few, many or a class for expanded clones.

NA	TRBV7-3	TRBJ1-1	TRBD1	TGTGCCAGCAGCTCACAGGGGGGCACTGAAGCTTTCTTT	CASSSQGGTEAFF
NA	TRBV5-4	TRBJ1-2	TRBD1	TGTGCCAGCAGCTTGGGCGGGACAGGCTATGGCTACACCTTC	CASSLGGTGYGYTF
few	TRBV5-5	TRBJ1-5	TRBD1	TGTGCCAGCAGCTTGGAGGCCACAGGGGGGAATCAGCCCCAGCATTTT	CASSLEATGGNQPQHF
NA	TRBV20-1	TRBJ2-7	NA	TGCAGTGCTAGAGGAGGGGGTGGGCAGTACTTC	CSARGGGGQYF
NA	TRBV28	TRBJ2-7	TRBD2	TGTGCCAGCAGTGAACTAGCGGGGGGGACATACGAGCAGTACTTC	CASSELAGGTYEQYF
few	TRBV28	TRBJ1-6	TRBD1	TGTGCCAGCAGTTTACATAGTACAGGGGGAAGGTCACCCCTCCACTTT	CASSLHSTGGRSPLHF
NA	TRBV5-8	TRBJ1-2	TRBD1	TGTGCCAGCAGCTTGAGCCAGACAGGGCGTGACGGCTACACCTTC	CASSLSQTGRDGYTF
NA	TRBV5-1	TRBJ2-1	TRBD2	TGCGCCAGCAGCCCCCTGTATGAGGGACTAAGCTCCTACAATGAGCAGTTCTTC	CASSPLYEGLSSYNEQFF
once	TRBV27	TRBJ1-2	TRBD1	TGTGCCAGCAGTTTATCCCCGGGACAGATATATGGCTACACCTTC	CASSLSPGQIYGYTF
NA	TRBV27	TRBJ2-5	NA	TGTGCCAGCAGTTTCGGGGGGCGAGAGACCCAGTACTTC	CASSFGGRETQYF
once	TRBV19	TRBJ2-6	NA	TGTGCCAGTAAGGGGGGTAACTCTGGGGCCAACGTCCTGACTTTC	CASKGGNSGANVLTF
NA	TRBV7-2	TRBJ1-5	TRBD1	TGTGCCAGCAGCCCCGGACAGGGGAAGGAGCCCCAGCATTTT	CASSPGQGKEPQHF
NA	TRBV28	TRBJ1-5	NA	TGTGCCAGCAGTTCAAGGTGGGGCAGGGTACTTCCAAATAGCAATCAGCCCCAGCATTTT	CASSSRWGRVLPNSNQPQHF
few	TRBV10-3	TRBJ2-2	TRBD2	TGTGCCATCAGGGGGACTACTCAAGGCGGGGAGCTGTTTTTT	CAIRGTTQGGELFF
NA	TRBV28	TRBJ2-7	NA	TGTGCCAGCAGTTACCTGGGGTACTACGAGCAGTACTTC	CASSYLGYYEQYF
NA	TRBV4-1	TRBJ2-7	NA	TGCGCCAGCAGCCAAGATAAGGGGGTATTCTACGAGCAGTACTTC	CASSQDKGVFYEQYF
NA	TRBV28	TRBJ1-5	NA	TGTGCCGGGTCACGGACCGCTCGCTTTGGGCCCCAGCATTTT	CAGSRTARFGPQHF
NA	TRBV27	TRBJ2-3	TRBD2	TGTGCCAGCAGTTTGTCTCGCGGGGGGGCCGGAGATACGCAGTATTTT	CASSLSRGGAGDTQYF
NA	TRBV5-5	TRBJ1-2	NA	TGTGCCAGCAGCTTGACAGGGACGGCTAGCTATGGCTACACCTTC	CASSLTGTASYGYTF
NA	TRBV9	TRBJ2-1	TRBD2	TGTGCCAGCAGCGTAGGCTTAGCGGGGGTCCACAATGAGCAGTTCTTC	CASSVGLAGVHNEQFF